These 9 T cell receptor beta chains originate from one sample sequenced in a study of beta chain features in type 1 diabetes. Study-level findings and limits: TCRB CDR3 length was moderately but significantly reduced in all four CD4+ subsets of Type 1 diabetes patients.

Investigators reverse transcribed all isolated RNA, so they sequenced expressed TCRB transcripts. Repertoires were generated with immunoSEQ multiplex PCR, while TCRdb's copy carries only in-frame clones and drops some. The sample gives hundreds of thousands of clones, over 13% of which show up once; 0.03% to 0.045% is in the top ten. Their cognate antigens are unknown. Sample: naive CD4+ T cells from blood. The receptor set was obtained from a man aged 18 to 30 with type 1 diabetes.

This clone turned up a few times. V is TRBV9 and J is TRBJ1-1; unclear D gene. Germline V gene data show CDR1 as SGDLS and CDR2 as YYNGEE. V was pared by 4 bases and J by 4 bases, with 14 bases between. The CDR3 is 14 residues long. CDR3 residues: CASSTRPESTEAFF. The CDR3 DNA is TGTGCCAGCAGCACCCGACCAGAGAGCACTGAAGCTTTCTTT.

The chain links TRBV6-5 to TRBJ2-1, with no clear D. V gave up 2 bases and J gave up 11 bases, with 7 bases separating them. In germline, CDR1 is MNHEY, CDR2 SVGAGI. This CDR3 contains 11 residues. CDR3 sequence (DNA): TGTGCCAGCAGTTACATCAGTAAGCAGTTCTTC. Protein sequence: CASSYISKQFF.

A few counts support this clone. The rearrangement uses TRBV2 and TRBJ2-5; D is possibly TRBD1 or TRBD2 (5 bases each). Trimming cost V 5 bases and J 2 bases, with 12 bases left between them. The germline V gene has CDR1 SNHLY and CDR2 FYNNEI. The CDR3 is made up of 14 amino acids. CDR3 sequence (DNA): TGTGCCAGCAGTCGGGACCAGCCACAAGAGACCCAGTACTTC. It specifies CASSRDQPQETQYF.

This clone was detected a few times. The chain links TRBV11-1 to TRBJ1-5, with TRBD1 matching 7 bases. From germline, CDR1 is SGHAT and CDR2 FQDESV (reference sequence). The J segment lost 6 bases and the V segment lost 4 bases, leaving 9 bases of the junction unmatched. The CDR3 has 15 amino acids. The CDR3 DNA reads TGTGCCAGCAGCTCGTCGACAGGGATGGGTCAGCCCCAGCATTTT. It encodes CASSSSTGMGQPQHF.

This clone has just a few counts. This chain links TRBV14 with TRBJ2-3, with 13 bases that match TRBD2. Looked up from germline, CDR1 is SGHDN and CDR2 is FVKESK. V shed 4 bases and J 4 bases; nucleotides not matched to a gene: 5. This CDR3 has 16 amino acids. CDR3 sequence reads: CASSLLLAGGPDTQYF. CDR3 nucleotide sequence: TGTGCCAGCAGCCTACTACTAGCGGGAGGGCCAGATACGCAGTATTTT.

The chain is built from TRBV6-4 and TRBJ1-2; D remains ambiguous. V gave up 5 bases and J gave up 4 bases, with 14 bases separating them. The length of the CDR3 is 14 residues. Germline V gene data show CDR1 as MRHNA and CDR2 as SNTAGT. The CDR3 DNA sequence: TGTGCCAGCAGTTCGGACGGGGAGGGCTATGGCTACACCTTC. It translates to CASSSDGEGYGYTF.

The chain couples TRBV2 to TRBJ1-5; D may be TRBD1 (6 bases). With 10 bases removed from V and 0 bases from J, the gap between germline ends came to 16 bases. There are 15 residues in the CDR3. Looked up from germline, CDR1 is SNHLY and CDR2 is FYNNEI. This CDR3 is CAISRGAASNQPQHF. CDR3 coding DNA: TGTGCCATTAGTCGGGGGGCGGCTAGCAATCAGCCCCAGCATTTT.

The chain carries TRBV28 and TRBJ1-2; D is possibly TRBD1 (5 bases). The CDR3 totals 12 residues. V lost 10 bases to trimming and J lost 8 bases, with 17 bases between them. The germline V gene encodes CDR1 MDHEN and CDR2 SYDVKM. The CDR3 loop reads CATQVGGNGYTF. CDR3 nucleotide sequence: TGTGCCACCCAAGTTGGGGGTAACGGCTACACCTTC.

This sequence joins TRBV25-1 and TRBJ1-4, with TRBD1 matching over 8 bases. V trimming: 3 bases; J trimming: 11 bases; junction bases outside the gene matches: 11. Germline loops: CDR1 MGHDK, CDR2 SYGVNS. The CDR3 is 15 residues long. CDR3 in DNA: TGTGCCAGCAGTGACTGGACAGGGTCTAGTGGGAAACTGTTTTTT. Its translation is CASSDWTGSSGKLFF.